One T cell receptor (beta chain) is described in this entry. The data were obtained in a study of blood T cell repertoires in COVID-19. This table comes from immunoSEQ multiplex PCR, and its TCRdb copy is limited to in-frame clones, with some not included. The sample includes about 78,000 clones, approximately 89% seen only once; the top ten take around 2%. The CDR3 spans 14 residues. The germline gives CDR1 MNHEY, CDR2 SVGEGT. Trimming cost V 5 bases and J 4 bases, with 14 bases left between them. The sequenced sample consisted of peripheral blood. The origin of this receptor is a woman aged 55-70 years with acute or convalescent COVID-19. V usage is TRBV6-2 or TRBV6-3 and J usage is TRBJ2-5, with D maybe TRBD2 (6 bases). CDR3 residues: CASSTPREAETQYF. The CDR3 DNA is TGTGCCAGCAGTACCCCTAGGGAGGCAGAGACCCAGTACTTC.